The clone carrying this T cell receptor beta chain occurred a few times. This specimen comes from a study of blood T cell repertoires in COVID-19. Background on the study: Specimens from acute and convalescent COVID-19 originated in the United States, Italy and Spain.

Trimming stripped 3 bases from V and 14 bases from J, with 11 bases between. Germline V gene sequence: CDR1 LNHDA, CDR2 SQIVND (reference sequence). The CDR3 has 11 residues. Per the original data handling: It was from reference gene primer amplification that nucleated cell counts were estimated. Assay: immunoSEQ multiplex PCR; the TCRdb copy retains only in-frame clones and omits some. For V, J and clone size, that table is used; D and trimming come from the DNA. The profile shows 100,000 to 120,000 clones, 81% of them singletons. This receptor was obtained from a woman aged 70 to 79 with acute or convalescent COVID-19. The chain employs TRBV19 and TRBJ1-5, with a weak D call TRBD1 (6 bases). The sequencing sample was made of peripheral blood. The CDR3 DNA is TGTGCCAGTAGTATCGGGGGGCTAAAGCATTTT. Translation: CASSIGGLKHF.